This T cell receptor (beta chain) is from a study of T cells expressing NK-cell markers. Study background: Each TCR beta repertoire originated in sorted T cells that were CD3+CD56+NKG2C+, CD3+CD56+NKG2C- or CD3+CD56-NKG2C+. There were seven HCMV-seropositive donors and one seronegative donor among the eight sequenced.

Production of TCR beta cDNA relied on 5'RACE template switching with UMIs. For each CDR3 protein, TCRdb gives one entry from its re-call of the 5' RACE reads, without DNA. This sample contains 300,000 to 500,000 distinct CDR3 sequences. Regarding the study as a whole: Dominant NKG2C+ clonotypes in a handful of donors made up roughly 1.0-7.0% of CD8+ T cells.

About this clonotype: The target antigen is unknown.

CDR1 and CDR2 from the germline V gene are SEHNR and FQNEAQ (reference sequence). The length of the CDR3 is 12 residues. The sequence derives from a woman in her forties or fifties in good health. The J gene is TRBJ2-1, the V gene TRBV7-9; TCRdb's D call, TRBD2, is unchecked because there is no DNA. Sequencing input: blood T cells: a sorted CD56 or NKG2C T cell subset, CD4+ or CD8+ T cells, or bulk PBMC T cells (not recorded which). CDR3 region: CATGLAGYEQFF.